Each of the 3 T cell receptor beta chains below was sequenced from the same sample in a study of metastatic and nonmetastatic thyroid tumors. Patients were all untreated before their thyroid surgery. Using MiXCR, TCRdb reanalyzed the PCR reads. The table has 5,500 to 7,500 clones, 30% to 35% seen once. Material: tumor tissue. All receptors derive from a female donor with papillary thyroid cancer or a benign thyroid nodule (not recorded which). Some clones in this sample may be carry-over from other donors' samples.

The chain employs TRBV12-3 or TRBV12-4 and TRBJ2-7, with TRBD1 matching 9 bases. Trimming removed 6 bases from V and 5 bases from J; junction bases left unmatched: 8. The CDR3 has 14 amino acids. The CDR3 DNA follows: TGTGCCAGCAGCAAGACCGGGACAGGGAACGAGCAGTACTTC. As protein: CASSKTGTGNEQYF.

V is TRBV11-2 and J is TRBJ1-3; D gene unclear. There are 18 residues in the CDR3. V was shortened by 4 bases and J by 0 bases, with 19 bases between the two germline ends. The germline gives CDR1 SGHAT, CDR2 FQNNGV. CDR3 region: CASSSGTGRSISGNTIYF. The CDR3 bases are TGTGCCAGCAGCTCCGGAACCGGGAGATCTATCTCTGGAAACACCATATATTTT.

This clone ranks as medium-sized. This chain connects TRBV7-9 to TRBJ2-3, with 7 positions matching TRBD2. There are 14 residues in the CDR3. The V gene end was trimmed by 3 bases and the J gene end by 0 bases; junction bases not matched to a gene: 0. Germline CDR1 is SEHNR and CDR2 is FQNEAQ (reference sequence). The CDR3 nucleotides read TGTGCCAGCAGCTTTAGCGGGAGCACAGATACGCAGTATTTT. It is translated as CASSFSGSTDTQYF.